These 29 T cell receptor beta chains originate from one sample sequenced in a study of shared clonotypes between healthy human individuals. Sequenced by immunoSEQ multiplex PCR; TCRdb stores in-frame clones only, minus some. The sample lists about 1 million clones, about 75% seen once, with approximately 1.5% in the top ten. Specimen: memory CD4+ T cells sorted from blood. Specified subset: CD45RA-negative fraction. These receptors all stem from a man aged 18 to 30 in good health.

This sequence joins TRBV18 and TRBJ2-7, with 9 bases that match TRBD2. Germline V gene lookup returns CDR1 KGHSH and CDR2 LQKENI. The V gene end was trimmed by 2 bases and the J gene end by 7 bases; junction bases not matched to a gene: 12. The CDR3 spans 16 residues. CDR3 amino acids: CASSPAAAGGLGEQYF. The DNA for the CDR3 is TGTGCCAGCTCACCAGCCGCAGCGGGGGGCCTGGGGGAGCAGTACTTC.

The chain couples TRBV6-6 to TRBJ2-7, with 8 bases that match TRBD1. The CDR3 length is 13 residues. Germline V gene lookup returns CDR1 MNHNY and CDR2 SVGAGI (reference sequence). V dropped 2 bases and J dropped 5; count of bases not matched to a gene: 2. CDR3 bases: TGTGCCAGCAGTTACAACAGGGGGGACGAGCAGTACTTC. Its translation: CASSYNRGDEQYF.

In its sample, this clone was seen once. This chain connects TRBV14 to TRBJ1-2; D possibly corresponds to TRBD1 (5 bases). CDR3 length: 13 amino acids. Looked up from germline, CDR1 is SGHDN and CDR2 is FVKESK. Trimming pared 2 bases from V and 6 bases from J, leaving 10 bases between. This chain's CDR3 is CASSQFVGDGYTF. DNA for the CDR3: TGTGCCAGCAGCCAATTTGTGGGGGATGGCTACACCTTC.

The sample holds a few counts of this clone. V gene TRBV10-3 combines with J gene TRBJ1-5; D not resolved. Deletions cut 2 bases from V and 4 bases from J, with 9 bases between. Per the germline V gene, CDR1 is ENHRY and CDR2 is SYGVKD. The CDR3 covers 14 residues. CDR3 DNA sequence: TGTGCCATCAGTGAGGGTGGCCGTAATCAGCCCCAGCATTTT. Residues: CAISEGGRNQPQHF.

The sample holds one count of this clone. Other DNA variants within this sample encode the same CDR3. The chain is built from TRBV5-1 and TRBJ2-6; no firm D call. Trimming pared 0 bases from V and 1 base from J, leaving 5 bases between. This CDR3 comprises 15 residues. The germline V gene encodes CDR1 SGHRS and CDR2 YFSETQ. As DNA, the CDR3 is TGCGCCAGCAGCTTGGATGGATCTGGGGCCAACGTCCTGACTTTC. Protein product: CASSLDGSGANVLTF.

This chain connects TRBV9 to TRBJ2-3; 13 nucleotides match TRBD2. This CDR3 spans 16 amino acids. Germline values: CDR1 SGDLS, CDR2 YYNGEE. The J segment lost 4 bases and the V segment lost 4 bases, leaving 6 bases of the junction unmatched. The CDR3 DNA is TGTGCCAGCAGCTCCGGACTAGCGGGAGCCCCAGATACGCAGTATTTT. Its protein is CASSSGLAGAPDTQYF.

The V call is TRBV7-9, the J call TRBJ2-1; 10 positions match TRBD1. V trimming: 4 bases; J trimming: 9 bases; junction bases outside the gene matches: 0. The germline CDR1 and CDR2 sequences are SEHNR and FQNEAQ (reference sequence). The CDR3 runs 12 residues. The CDR3 is CASSWDRGEQFF. Here the CDR3 DNA reads TGTGCCAGCAGCTGGGACAGGGGTGAGCAGTTCTTC.

The V gene is TRBV27, the J gene TRBJ2-7, with 7 nucleotides matching TRBD1. CDR1 is MNHEY, CDR2 SMNVEV, per germline (reference sequence). J gave up 5 bases and V 2 bases, and 9 bases lay outside the gene matches. The CDR3 totals 15 residues. The CDR3: CASSLRGLGSNEQYF. For the CDR3, the DNA is TGTGCCAGCAGTTTAAGGGGGCTGGGAAGTAACGAGCAGTACTTC.

The chain links TRBV19 to TRBJ2-3, with 8 bases identical to TRBD2. CDR1 LNHDA and CDR2 SQIVND come from the germline V gene (reference sequence). This CDR3 has 15 residues. Losses at the gene ends were 6 bases for V and 3 bases for J; bases not matched to a gene: 8. CDR3 sequence reads: CASSDSPGGTDTQYF. Here the CDR3 DNA reads TGTGCCAGTAGCGACTCTCCGGGGGGGACAGATACGCAGTATTTT.

V usage is TRBV5-1 and J usage is TRBJ1-2; 8 nucleotides agree with TRBD1. Looked up from germline, CDR1 is SGHRS and CDR2 is YFSETQ. This CDR3 comprises 15 residues. The V and J ends lost 2 bases and 8 bases, in that order; junction bases with no gene match: 11. The CDR3 here is CASSFGQATGEGYTF. The CDR3 nucleotides read TGCGCCAGCAGCTTTGGTCAAGCGACAGGGGAAGGCTACACCTTC. Full variable domain (missing parts from reference TRBV5-1 and TRBJ1-2): KAGVTQTPRYLIKTRGQQVTLSCSPISGHRSVSWYQQTPGQGLQFLFEYFSETQRNKGNFPGRFSGRQFSNSRSEMNVSTLELGDSALYLCASSFGQATGEGYTFGSGTRLTVV.

The rearrangement joins TRBV2 to TRBJ2-5; D possibly corresponds to TRBD2 (6 bases). Germline V gene sequence: CDR1 SNHLY, CDR2 FYNNEI. V was trimmed by 6 bases and J by 2 bases, leaving 10 bases between them. The length of the CDR3 is 13 residues. In DNA, the CDR3 is TGTGCCAGCAGCCGGGAGCGTCAAGAGACCCAGTACTTC. Its protein product is CASSRERQETQYF. Full variable domain (outside the CDR3, taken from reference TRBV2 and TRBJ2-5): EPEVTQTPSHQVTQMGQEVILRCVPISNHLYFYWYRQILGQKVEFLVSFYNNEISEKSEIFDDQFSVERPDGSNFTLKIRSTKLEDSAMYFCASSRERQETQYFGPGTRLLVL.

J is TRBJ1-1 and V is TRBV27; TRBD1 matches at 8 bases. The CDR3 runs 14 residues. The germline V gene encodes CDR1 MNHEY and CDR2 SMNVEV (reference sequence). J was trimmed by 1 base and V by 5 bases; bases with no gene match: 3. This chain's CDR3 is CASSRGTGNTEAFF. CDR3 in DNA: TGTGCCAGCAGTCGGGGGACAGGGAACACTGAAGCTTTCTTT.

This sequence joins TRBV19 and TRBJ2-3, with D unresolved. The CDR3 contains 13 residues. Germline assignment: CDR1 LNHDA and CDR2 SQIVND (reference sequence). Trimming stripped 5 bases from V and 3 bases from J, with 9 bases between. In DNA, the CDR3 is TGTGCCAGTAGTCGTCGGCTAACAGATACGCAGTATTTT. Translated, it gives CASSRRLTDTQYF.

This chain uses TRBV18 with TRBJ2-1; a weak D match, TRBD2 (7 bases). V was clipped by 6 bases and J by 0 bases, with 15 bases between them. CDR3 length equals 16 residues. Germline lookup yields CDR1 KGHSH and CDR2 LQKENI. CDR3 residues: CASSPEGGSSYNEQFF. The DNA for the CDR3 is TGTGCCAGCTCGCCAGAGGGGGGGAGCTCCTACAATGAGCAGTTCTTC.

The chain carries TRBV2 and TRBJ2-2; D may be TRBD2 (6 bases). Trimming removed 5 bases from V and 4 bases from J, with 14 bases in between. Germline assignment: CDR1 SNHLY and CDR2 FYNNEI. This CDR3 region has 15 residues. The CDR3 DNA is TGTGCCAGCAGTACCGGGAGTCGAACCACCGGGGAGCTGTTTTTT. Protein: CASSTGSRTTGELFF.

This chain joins TRBV28 and TRBJ2-7, with TRBD1 as a possible D gene (5 bases). The CDR3 loop spans 12 amino acids. Trimming shortened V by 8 bases and J by 0 bases, and 8 bases separated the two germline ends. CDR1 is MDHEN, CDR2 SYDVKM, per germline. The CDR3 DNA follows: TGTGCCAGCCAGGGCTCCTCCTACGAGCAGTACTTC. This codes for CASQGSSYEQYF.

J is TRBJ2-7 and V is TRBV10-3; D possibly corresponds to TRBD1 (6 bases). V was pared by 10 bases and J by 6 bases, with 16 bases between. Germline V gene sequence: CDR1 ENHRY, CDR2 SYGVKD. This CDR3 spans 12 amino acids. The CDR3 region is CATGTSRAEQYF. The CDR3 region has the DNA TGTGCCACGGGGACAAGTAGGGCCGAGCAGTACTTC.

The chain carries TRBV6-5 and TRBJ1-4; D unresolved. CDR1 and CDR2 from the germline V gene are MNHEY and SVGAGI. This CDR3 is built from 12 residues. Trimming took off 5 bases at V and 8 bases at J, with 9 bases between the two ends. The CDR3 sequence is CASSRDAEKLFF. In DNA, the CDR3 is TGTGCCAGCAGTAGGGATGCCGAAAAACTGTTTTTT.

V gene TRBV10-1 combines with J gene TRBJ2-5; the D is unclear. The CDR3 is 11 amino acids. Germline lookup yields CDR1 WNHNN and CDR2 SYGVQD (reference sequence). Trimming removed 5 bases at V and 4 bases at J, with 5 bases between. The CDR3 DNA reads TGCGCCAGCAGTAACGGAGAGACCCAGTACTTC. This sequence encodes CASSNGETQYF.

Note on this clone: Other nucleotide sequences from this sample produce the same CDR3. This sequence joins TRBV5-4 and TRBJ1-6; no definite D call. V shed 0 bases and J shed 6 bases, with 4 bases lying between them. Germline loops: CDR1 SGHNT, CDR2 YYREEE (reference sequence). The CDR3 length is 13 residues. The CDR3 loop reads CASSLEGNSPLHF. The CDR3 nucleotides read TGTGCCAGCAGCTTGGAAGGTAATTCACCCCTCCACTTT.

The chain joins TRBV11-2 to TRBJ1-6; D is undetermined. V was cut by 0 bases and J by 6 bases, with 6 bases left in between. CDR1 is SGHAT, CDR2 FQNNGV, per germline. The CDR3 is 14 amino acids. The CDR3 loop is CASSLDGSNSPLHF. The CDR3 DNA is TGTGCCAGCAGCTTAGATGGTAGTAATTCACCCCTCCACTTT.

J is TRBJ1-6 and V is TRBV4-3; no clear D gene. The V and J ends lost 2 bases and 7 bases respectively, with 9 bases between them. The germline V gene encodes CDR1 LGHNA and CDR2 YSLEER. The CDR3 consists of 14 residues. The CDR3 sequence: CASSQSGVNSPLHF. CDR3 DNA: TGCGCCAGCAGCCAATCGGGAGTCAATTCACCCCTCCACTTT.

There are a few counts of this clone. The sample contains more than one DNA sequence encoding this CDR3. This chain uses TRBV5-6 with TRBJ1-6; D unresolved. Trimming cost V 4 bases and J 7 bases, with 9 bases left between them. The CDR3 sequence is 13 residues long. Per the germline V gene, CDR1 is SGHDT and CDR2 is YYEEEE. CDR3 sequence reads: CASSLYGNSPLHF. CDR3 nucleotides: TGTGCCAGCAGCCTCTACGGGAATTCACCCCTCCACTTT. Full variable domain (outside the CDR3, taken from reference TRBV5-6 and TRBJ1-6): DAGVTQSPTHLIKTRGQQVTLRCSPKSGHDTVSWYQQALGQGPQFIFQYYEEEERQRGNFPDRFSGHQFPNYSSELNVNALLLGDSALYLCASSLYGNSPLHFGNGTRLTVT.

This clone has only one observation. This chain links TRBV5-1 with TRBJ2-1, with D unclear. The CDR3 is made up of 14 amino acids. Germline values: CDR1 SGHRS, CDR2 YFSETQ. V lost 0 bases and J lost 4, with 8 bases in between. DNA for the CDR3: TGCGCCAGCAGCTTGGGAGAAAATTACAATGAGCAGTTCTTC. It encodes CASSLGENYNEQFF.

The V call is TRBV5-1, the J call TRBJ1-5; unclear D gene. The CDR3 contains 13 residues. Per germline, CDR1 SGHRS and CDR2 YFSETQ. V lost 4 bases, J lost 10 bases, and 15 bases lay in between. CDR3 sequence: CASSLDGVGPQHF. In nucleotides, the CDR3 is TGCGCCAGCAGCCTGGACGGGGTGGGCCCCCAGCATTTT. Complete variable domain (other parts from reference TRBV5-1 and TRBJ1-5): KAGVTQTPRYLIKTRGQQVTLSCSPISGHRSVSWYQQTPGQGLQFLFEYFSETQRNKGNFPGRFSGRQFSNSRSEMNVSTLELGDSALYLCASSLDGVGPQHFGDGTRLSIL.

This chain connects TRBV7-2 to TRBJ1-3; 8 bases match TRBD1. Germline V gene sequence: CDR1 SGHTA, CDR2 FQGNSA. Trimming took 4 bases from V and 0 from J; bases not matched to a gene: 11. The CDR3 runs 18 residues. The CDR3 sequence is CASSSNPGQGFSGNTIYF. DNA for the CDR3: TGTGCCAGCAGCTCCAACCCAGGACAGGGCTTCTCTGGAAACACCATATATTTT.

This clone was recorded only once. The chain links TRBV18 to TRBJ2-3; the match to TRBD1 covers 7 bases. CDR3 size: 15 residues. The junction had 9 bases not matched to a gene; V was cut back by 5 bases and J by 4 bases. Per germline, CDR1 KGHSH and CDR2 LQKENI. The CDR3 protein is CASSGSGGEADTQYF. In DNA form, the CDR3 reads TGTGCCAGCTCAGGATCAGGGGGTGAGGCAGATACGCAGTATTTT.

This clone was seen a single time. Other DNA sequences in this specimen translate into the identical CDR3. The V and J genes are TRBV5-1 and TRBJ2-7, with TRBD1 identical over 7 bases. This CDR3 is 14 amino acids long. Germline assignment: CDR1 SGHRS and CDR2 YFSETQ. The ends lost 0 bases at V and 3 bases at J; junction bases unmatched: 3. The CDR3 loop reads CASSLGDSSYEQYF. In DNA form, the CDR3 reads TGCGCCAGCAGCTTGGGGGACAGTAGCTACGAGCAGTACTTC.

The chain recombines TRBV28 with TRBJ2-7, with D tentatively TRBD2 (7 bases). The germline V and J ends were trimmed by 2 bases and 3 bases, with 14 bases remaining between them. Germline values: CDR1 MDHEN, CDR2 SYDVKM. This CDR3 spans 15 amino acids. The CDR3 nucleotides read TGTGCCAGCAGTTTACCGCGGGGGCAGAGCTACGAGCAGTACTTC. Protein: CASSLPRGQSYEQYF. The whole variable domain, filled in from reference TRBV28 and TRBJ2-7, reads DVKVTQSSRYLVKRTGEKVFLECVQDMDHENMFWYRQDPGLGLRLIYFSYDVKMKEKGDIPEGYSVSREKKERFSLILESASTNQTSMYLCASSLPRGQSYEQYFGPGTRLTVT.